The source of this T cell receptor (beta chain) is a study of T cell responses to AZD1222 COVID-19 vaccine. At the level of the study: Pooling of second doses given at about 4 or about 12 weeks was done.

The CDR3 loop spans 16 amino acids. V was pared by 6 bases and J by 2 bases, with 17 bases between. Germline V gives CDR1 MNHEY, CDR2 SVGEGT. The method was immunoSEQ multiplex PCR; TCRdb's version includes in-frame clones alone and lacks a portion of them. The table includes more than 100,000 clones, 90% to 95% detected once. About this clone: Its antigen is still unknown.

Study results and limitations: Vaccine-associated CD4 TCRs spanned spike, dominant at 160-218 and 743-854. Among the donors, most were white British and more were female, and clonal diversity was possibly underestimated.

The chain couples TRBV6-2 or TRBV6-3 to TRBJ1-5; D gene uncertain. The TCR sequence derives from an adult in good health. The sample consisted of peripheral blood, taken on day 0 of AZD1222 vaccination. CDR3 DNA: TGTGCCAGCAGCACGCCCGTATTTGGGGGCAATCAGCCCCAGCATTTT. Its protein is CASSTPVFGGNQPQHF.